A selection of T cell receptor beta chains follows, all from one sample in a study of shared clonotypes between healthy human individuals. The assay was immunoSEQ multiplex PCR, and TCRdb's table has in-frame clones only and misses some. The table has 520,000 or so clones, 75% to 85% seen once. Sequences were obtained from PBMCs. The receptors were gathered from a woman in her thirties or forties in good health. Some clones in this sample may be carry-over from other donors' samples. Each CDR3 is given with its conserved first and last residue. A D gene is named only where the DNA matches it firmly. Size is stated for part of the rows, as once, few or many counts, or as a class when the clone is expanded.

abundance: few
d_gene: TRBD1
v_gene: TRBV5-6
j_gene: TRBJ2-3
CDR3aa: CASSLSRGIETDTQYF
CDR3nt: TGTGCCAGCAGCTTGTCCAGGGGGATTGAGACAGATACGCAGTATTTT

abundance: -
d_gene: -
v_gene: TRBV19
j_gene: TRBJ2-1
CDR3aa: CASSIGGGYNEQFF
CDR3nt: TGTGCCAGTAGTATTGGGGGAGGTTACAATGAGCAGTTCTTC

abundance: -
d_gene: TRBD1
v_gene: TRBV5-1
j_gene: TRBJ2-7
CDR3aa: CASSLSGQASYEQYF
CDR3nt: TGCGCCAGCAGCTTGTCCGGACAGGCATCCTACGAGCAGTACTTC

abundance: -
d_gene: -
v_gene: TRBV11-2
j_gene: TRBJ1-2
CDR3aa: CASSPDSMSYGYTF
CDR3nt: TGTGCCAGCAGCCCCGACAGTATGAGCTATGGCTACACCTTC

abundance: -
d_gene: TRBD1
v_gene: TRBV2
j_gene: TRBJ1-1
CDR3aa: CASKYRGDMNTEAFF
CDR3nt: TGTGCCAGCAAATACAGGGGCGACATGAACACTGAAGCTTTCTTT

abundance: -
d_gene: TRBD2
v_gene: TRBV7-2
j_gene: TRBJ2-3
CDR3aa: CASSLVGGADTQYF
CDR3nt: TGTGCCAGCAGCTTAGTGGGGGGGGCAGATACGCAGTATTTT

abundance: once
d_gene: -
v_gene: TRBV28
j_gene: TRBJ1-6
CDR3aa: CAGQRASNNSPLHF
CDR3nt: TGTGCCGGTCAGAGGGCCAGCAATAATTCACCCCTCCACTTT

abundance: -
d_gene: -
v_gene: TRBV10-3
j_gene: TRBJ1-1
CDR3aa: CAISEGFGTEAFF
CDR3nt: TGTGCCATCAGTGAAGGCTTTGGAACTGAAGCTTTCTTT

abundance: -
d_gene: TRBD2
v_gene: TRBV5-1
j_gene: TRBJ2-7
CDR3aa: CASSFSGSTSYEQYF
CDR3nt: TGCGCCAGCAGCTTTAGCGGGAGTACGTCCTACGAGCAGTACTTC

abundance: -
d_gene: -
v_gene: TRBV7-9
j_gene: TRBJ2-5
CDR3aa: CASSQGGETQYF
CDR3nt: TGTGCCAGCAGCCAGGGAGGAGAGACCCAGTACTTC

abundance: -
d_gene: -
v_gene: TRBV28
j_gene: TRBJ1-2
CDR3aa: CASSSDSLRGYTF
CDR3nt: TGTGCCAGCAGTTCCGACTCGCTTCGCGGCTACACCTTC

abundance: -
d_gene: -
v_gene: TRBV18
j_gene: TRBJ2-1
CDR3aa: CASSPGYGSNEQFF
CDR3nt: TGTGCCAGCTCACCAGGGTACGGGTCCAATGAGCAGTTCTTC

abundance: -
d_gene: -
v_gene: TRBV7-9
j_gene: TRBJ2-3
CDR3aa: CASSPGLSTDTQYF
CDR3nt: TGTGCCAGCAGCCCGGGACTCAGCACAGATACGCAGTATTTT

abundance: few
d_gene: TRBD2
v_gene: TRBV5-1
j_gene: TRBJ2-5
CDR3aa: CASSLGTSGQGYETQYF
CDR3nt: TGCGCCAGCAGCTTGGGGACTAGCGGGCAAGGGTATGAGACCCAGTACTTC

abundance: -
d_gene: -
v_gene: TRBV5-5
j_gene: TRBJ2-5
CDR3aa: CASSPRAVQETQYF
CDR3nt: TGTGCCAGCAGCCCTCGGGCCGTCCAAGAGACCCAGTACTTC

abundance: -
d_gene: TRBD1
v_gene: TRBV2
j_gene: TRBJ2-5
CDR3aa: CASRAPGGGVETQYF
CDR3nt: TGTGCCAGCAGAGCCCCAGGGGGTGGTGTTGAGACCCAGTACTTC

abundance: -
d_gene: -
v_gene: TRBV19
j_gene: TRBJ1-4
CDR3aa: CASTIGATNEKLFF
CDR3nt: TGTGCCAGTACTATAGGAGCAACTAATGAAAAACTGTTTTTT

abundance: -
d_gene: -
v_gene: TRBV5-4
j_gene: TRBJ2-7
CDR3aa: CASSAGLGIREQYF
CDR3nt: TGTGCCAGCAGCGCGGGACTGGGGATAAGGGAGCAGTACTTC

abundance: -
d_gene: -
v_gene: TRBV28
j_gene: TRBJ2-1
CDR3aa: CASSLARGRAENNEQFF
CDR3nt: TGTGCCAGCAGTTTAGCCCGGGGTCGGGCGGAGAACAATGAGCAGTTCTTC

abundance: -
d_gene: -
v_gene: TRBV19
j_gene: TRBJ1-4
CDR3aa: CASSIGTSPRSEKLFF
CDR3nt: TGTGCCAGTAGTATTGGGACAAGTCCTCGTTCCGAAAAACTGTTTTTT

abundance: -
d_gene: -
v_gene: TRBV14
j_gene: TRBJ1-2
CDR3aa: CASSQARTGSGYTF
CDR3nt: TGTGCCAGCAGCCAAGCGAGGACGGGGAGTGGCTACACCTTC

abundance: -
d_gene: -
v_gene: TRBV15
j_gene: TRBJ1-1
CDR3aa: CATSRGGGTEAFF
CDR3nt: TGTGCCACCAGCAGAGGGGGCGGCACTGAAGCTTTCTTT

abundance: -
d_gene: -
v_gene: TRBV11-1
j_gene: TRBJ2-5
CDR3aa: CASSPRVPGPARETQYF
CDR3nt: TGTGCCAGCAGCCCAAGAGTTCCGGGGCCGGCCCGGGAGACCCAGTACTTC

abundance: many
d_gene: TRBD2
v_gene: TRBV27
j_gene: TRBJ2-1
CDR3aa: CASTWERESSYNEQFF
CDR3nt: TGTGCCAGCACCTGGGAGCGGGAGAGCTCCTACAATGAGCAGTTCTTC

abundance: -
d_gene: -
v_gene: TRBV11-1
j_gene: TRBJ1-5
CDR3aa: CASSAGINQPQHF
CDR3nt: TGTGCCAGCAGCGCCGGGATAAATCAGCCCCAGCATTTT

abundance: -
d_gene: TRBD2
v_gene: TRBV7-8
j_gene: TRBJ2-3
CDR3aa: CASSPTSGSTDTQYF
CDR3nt: TGTGCCAGCAGCCCCACTAGCGGGAGCACAGATACGCAGTATTTT

abundance: few
d_gene: -
v_gene: TRBV27
j_gene: TRBJ1-1
CDR3aa: CASSGQTSMNTEAFF
CDR3nt: TGTGCCAGCAGCGGACAGACGAGTATGAACACTGAAGCTTTCTTT

abundance: -
d_gene: -
v_gene: TRBV19
j_gene: TRBJ2-3
CDR3aa: CASRRQETSTDTQYF
CDR3nt: TGTGCCAGTAGGAGACAGGAGACTAGCACAGATACGCAGTATTTT

abundance: -
d_gene: TRBD1
v_gene: TRBV19
j_gene: TRBJ1-5
CDR3aa: CASSRQGGQPQHF
CDR3nt: TGTGCCAGTAGTAGACAGGGCGGTCAGCCCCAGCATTTT

abundance: -
d_gene: TRBD2
v_gene: TRBV6-5
j_gene: TRBJ2-7
CDR3aa: CASSYSTAGVRHEQYF
CDR3nt: TGTGCCAGCAGTTACTCGACCGCGGGAGTCCGGCACGAGCAGTACTTC

abundance: many
d_gene: -
v_gene: TRBV7-2
j_gene: TRBJ2-7
CDR3aa: CASSLRVGYEQYF
CDR3nt: TGTGCCAGCAGCCTCAGGGTTGGCTACGAGCAGTACTTC